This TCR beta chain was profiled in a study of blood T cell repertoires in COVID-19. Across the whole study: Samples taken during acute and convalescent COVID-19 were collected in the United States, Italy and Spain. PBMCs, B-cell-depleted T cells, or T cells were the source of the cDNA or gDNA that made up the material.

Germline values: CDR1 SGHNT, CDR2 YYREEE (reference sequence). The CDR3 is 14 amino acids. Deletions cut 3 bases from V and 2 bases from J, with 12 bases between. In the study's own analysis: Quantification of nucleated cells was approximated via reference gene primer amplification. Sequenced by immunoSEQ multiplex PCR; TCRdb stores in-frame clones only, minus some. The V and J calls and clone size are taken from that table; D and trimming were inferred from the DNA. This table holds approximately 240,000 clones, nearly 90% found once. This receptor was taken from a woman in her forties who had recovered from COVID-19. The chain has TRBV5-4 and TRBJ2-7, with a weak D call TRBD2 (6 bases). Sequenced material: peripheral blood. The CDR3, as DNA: TGTGCCAGCAGCTACCCGGGGGTCGCCTACGAGCAGTACTTC. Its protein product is CASSYPGVAYEQYF. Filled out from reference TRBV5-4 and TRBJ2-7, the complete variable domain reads ETGVTQSPTHLIKTRGQQVTLRCSSQSGHNTVSWYQQALGQGPQFIFQYYREEENGRGNFPPRFSGLQFPNYSSELNVNALELDDSALYLCASSYPGVAYEQYFGPGTRLTVT.